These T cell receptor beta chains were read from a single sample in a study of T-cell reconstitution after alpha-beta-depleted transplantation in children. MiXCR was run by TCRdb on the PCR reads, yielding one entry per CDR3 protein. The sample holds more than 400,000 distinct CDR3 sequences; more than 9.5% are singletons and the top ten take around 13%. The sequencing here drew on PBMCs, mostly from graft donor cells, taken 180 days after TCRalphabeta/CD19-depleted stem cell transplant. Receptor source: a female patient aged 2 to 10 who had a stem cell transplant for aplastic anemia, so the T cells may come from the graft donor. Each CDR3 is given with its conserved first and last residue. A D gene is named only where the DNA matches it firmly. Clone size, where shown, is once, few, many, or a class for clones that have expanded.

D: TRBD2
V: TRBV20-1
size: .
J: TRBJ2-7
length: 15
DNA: TGCAGTGCTAGAGTGACGGGAGGACTAGCTGTTGAGCAGTACTTC
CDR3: CSARVTGGLAVEQYF

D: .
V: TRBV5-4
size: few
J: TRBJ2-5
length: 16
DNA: TGTGCCAGCAGCGACCTCCCTCGGCCTATTCCTGAGACCCAGTACTTC
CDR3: CASSDLPRPIPETQYF

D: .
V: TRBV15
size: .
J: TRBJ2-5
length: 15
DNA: TGTGCCACCAGCACCAACACAGGGCCCCGCGGGACCCAGTACTTC
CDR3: CATSTNTGPRGTQYF

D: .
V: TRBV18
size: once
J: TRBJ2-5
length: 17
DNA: TGTGCCAGCTCACCACGAGGGGATGGGGTTGACCAAGAGACCCAGTACTTC
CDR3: CASSPRGDGVDQETQYF

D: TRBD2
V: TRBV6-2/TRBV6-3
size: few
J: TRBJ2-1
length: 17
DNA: TGTGCCAGCAGTTACTTGAGGGGGACTAGCCGCCACAATGAGCAGTTCTTC
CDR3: CASSYLRGTSRHNEQFF

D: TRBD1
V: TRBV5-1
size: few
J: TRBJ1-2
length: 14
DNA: TGCGCCAGCAGCTCTGGACAGGGTGGCTATGGCTACACCTTC
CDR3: CASSSGQGGYGYTF

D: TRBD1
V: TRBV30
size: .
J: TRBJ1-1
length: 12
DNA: TGTGCCTGGAGAAGGGGGCGAACTGAAGCTTTCTTT
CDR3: CAWRRGRTEAFF

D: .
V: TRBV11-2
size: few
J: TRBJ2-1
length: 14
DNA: TGTGCCAGCAGCTTAATCGGTCCCTACAATGAGCAGTTCTTC
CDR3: CASSLIGPYNEQFF

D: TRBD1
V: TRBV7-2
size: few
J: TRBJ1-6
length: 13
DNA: TGTGCCAGCAGCATGGGACAGGGAAAAACCCTCCACTTT
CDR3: CASSMGQGKTLHF

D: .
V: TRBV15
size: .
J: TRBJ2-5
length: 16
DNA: TGTGCCACCAGCCGGGGCCCCGGGACACAGCAAGAGACCCAGTACTTC
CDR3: CATSRGPGTQQETQYF

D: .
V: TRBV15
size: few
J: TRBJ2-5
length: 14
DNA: TGTGCCACCAGCCTAGGGAGTAACCAAGAGACCCAGTACTTC
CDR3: CATSLGSNQETQYF

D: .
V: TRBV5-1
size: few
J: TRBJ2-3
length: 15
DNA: TGCGCCAGCAGCTTGTCGGGGTACGGCACAGATACGCAGTATTTT
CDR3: CASSLSGYGTDTQYF

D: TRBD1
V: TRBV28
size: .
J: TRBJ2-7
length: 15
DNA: TGTGCCAGCAGTTTGGGGACAGGAGGGGACTACGAGCAGTACTTC
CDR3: CASSLGTGGDYEQYF

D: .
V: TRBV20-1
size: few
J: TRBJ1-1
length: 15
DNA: TGCAGTGCTACGATATCAGGGAGGGGGAACACTGAAGCTTTCTTT
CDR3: CSATISGRGNTEAFF

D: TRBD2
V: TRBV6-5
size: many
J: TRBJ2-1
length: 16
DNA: TGTGCCAGCAGCGCTACTCTTAGCGGGAGGTACAATGAGCAGTTCTTC
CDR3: CASSATLSGRYNEQFF

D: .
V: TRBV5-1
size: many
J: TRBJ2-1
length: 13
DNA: TGCGCCAGCAGCTTGGGACAGGACAATGAGCAGTTCTTC
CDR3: CASSLGQDNEQFF

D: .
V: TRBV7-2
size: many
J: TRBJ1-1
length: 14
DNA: TGTGCCAGCAGCTTAAGGGCGGTGAACACTGAAGCTTTCTTT
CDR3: CASSLRAVNTEAFF

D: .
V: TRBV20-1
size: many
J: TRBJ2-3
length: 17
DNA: TGCAGTGCTAGAGATTGGGTTGGGCTAGCGTACACAGATACGCAGTATTTT
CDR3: CSARDWVGLAYTDTQYF

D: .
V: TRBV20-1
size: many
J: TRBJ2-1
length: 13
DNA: TGCAGTGCTAGAAGGACTGTCAACAATGAGCAGTTCTTC
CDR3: CSARRTVNNEQFF